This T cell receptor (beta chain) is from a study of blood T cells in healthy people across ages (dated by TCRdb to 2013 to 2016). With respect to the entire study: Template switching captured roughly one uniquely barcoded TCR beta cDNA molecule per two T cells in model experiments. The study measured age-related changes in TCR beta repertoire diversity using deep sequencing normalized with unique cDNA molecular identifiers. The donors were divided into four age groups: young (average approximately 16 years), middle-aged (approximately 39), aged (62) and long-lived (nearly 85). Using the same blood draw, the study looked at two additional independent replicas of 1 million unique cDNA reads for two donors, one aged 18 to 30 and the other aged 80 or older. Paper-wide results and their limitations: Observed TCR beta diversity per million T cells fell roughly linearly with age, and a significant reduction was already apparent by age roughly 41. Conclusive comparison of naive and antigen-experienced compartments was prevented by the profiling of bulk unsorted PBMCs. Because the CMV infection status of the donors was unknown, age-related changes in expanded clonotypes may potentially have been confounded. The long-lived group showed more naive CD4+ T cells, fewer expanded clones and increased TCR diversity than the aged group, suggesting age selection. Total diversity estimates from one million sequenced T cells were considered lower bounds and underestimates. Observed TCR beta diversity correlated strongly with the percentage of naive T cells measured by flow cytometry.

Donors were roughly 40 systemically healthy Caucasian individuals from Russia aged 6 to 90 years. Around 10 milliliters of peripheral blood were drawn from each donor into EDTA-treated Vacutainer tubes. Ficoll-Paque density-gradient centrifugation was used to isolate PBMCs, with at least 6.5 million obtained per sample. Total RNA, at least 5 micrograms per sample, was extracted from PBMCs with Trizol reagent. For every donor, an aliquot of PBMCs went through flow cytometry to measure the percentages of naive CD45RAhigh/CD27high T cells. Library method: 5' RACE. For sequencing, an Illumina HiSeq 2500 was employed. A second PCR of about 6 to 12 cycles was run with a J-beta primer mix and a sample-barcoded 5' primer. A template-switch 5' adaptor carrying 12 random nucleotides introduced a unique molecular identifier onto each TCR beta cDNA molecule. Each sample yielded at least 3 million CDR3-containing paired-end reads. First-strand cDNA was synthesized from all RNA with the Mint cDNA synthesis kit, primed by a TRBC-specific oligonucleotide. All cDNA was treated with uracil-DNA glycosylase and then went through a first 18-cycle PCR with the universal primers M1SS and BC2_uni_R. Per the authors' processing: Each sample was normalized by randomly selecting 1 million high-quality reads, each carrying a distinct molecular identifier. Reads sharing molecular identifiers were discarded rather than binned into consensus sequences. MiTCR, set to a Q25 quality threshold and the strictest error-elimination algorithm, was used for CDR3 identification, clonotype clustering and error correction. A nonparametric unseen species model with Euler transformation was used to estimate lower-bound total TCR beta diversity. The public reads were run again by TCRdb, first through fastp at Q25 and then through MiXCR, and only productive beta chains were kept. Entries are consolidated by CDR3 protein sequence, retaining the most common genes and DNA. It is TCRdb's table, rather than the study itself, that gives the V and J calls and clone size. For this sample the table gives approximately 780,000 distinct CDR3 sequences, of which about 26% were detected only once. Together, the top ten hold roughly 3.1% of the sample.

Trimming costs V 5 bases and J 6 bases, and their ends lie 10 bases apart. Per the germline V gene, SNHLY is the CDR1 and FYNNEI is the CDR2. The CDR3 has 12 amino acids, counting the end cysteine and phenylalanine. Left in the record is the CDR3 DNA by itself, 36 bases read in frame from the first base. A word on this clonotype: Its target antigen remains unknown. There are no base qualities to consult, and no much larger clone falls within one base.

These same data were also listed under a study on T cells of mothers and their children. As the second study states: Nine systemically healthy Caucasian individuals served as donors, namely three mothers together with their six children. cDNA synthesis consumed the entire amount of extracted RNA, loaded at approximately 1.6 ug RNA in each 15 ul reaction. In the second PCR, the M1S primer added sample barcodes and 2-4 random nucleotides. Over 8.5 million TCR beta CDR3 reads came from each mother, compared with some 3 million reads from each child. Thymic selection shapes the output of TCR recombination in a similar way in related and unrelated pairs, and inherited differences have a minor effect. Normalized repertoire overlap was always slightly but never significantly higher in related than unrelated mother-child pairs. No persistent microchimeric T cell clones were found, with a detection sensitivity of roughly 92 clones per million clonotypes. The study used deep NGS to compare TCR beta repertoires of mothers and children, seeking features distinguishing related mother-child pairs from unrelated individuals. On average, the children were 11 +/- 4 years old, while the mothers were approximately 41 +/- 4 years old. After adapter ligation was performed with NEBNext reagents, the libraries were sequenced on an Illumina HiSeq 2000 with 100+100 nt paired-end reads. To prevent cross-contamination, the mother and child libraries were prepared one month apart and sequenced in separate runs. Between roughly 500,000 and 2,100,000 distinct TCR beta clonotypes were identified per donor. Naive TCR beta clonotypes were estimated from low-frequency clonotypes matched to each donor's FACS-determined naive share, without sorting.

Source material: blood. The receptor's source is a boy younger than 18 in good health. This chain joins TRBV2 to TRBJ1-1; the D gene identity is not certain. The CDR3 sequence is CASSPTDPEAFF. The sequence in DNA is TGTGCCAGCAGTCCAACAGACCCTGAAGCTTTCTTT. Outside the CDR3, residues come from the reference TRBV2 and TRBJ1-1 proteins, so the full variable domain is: EPEVTQTPSHQVTQMGQEVILRCVPISNHLYFYWYRQILGQKVEFLVSFYNNEISEKSEIFDDQFSVERPDGSNFTLKIRSTKLEDSAMYFCASSPTDPEAFFGQGTRLTVV.